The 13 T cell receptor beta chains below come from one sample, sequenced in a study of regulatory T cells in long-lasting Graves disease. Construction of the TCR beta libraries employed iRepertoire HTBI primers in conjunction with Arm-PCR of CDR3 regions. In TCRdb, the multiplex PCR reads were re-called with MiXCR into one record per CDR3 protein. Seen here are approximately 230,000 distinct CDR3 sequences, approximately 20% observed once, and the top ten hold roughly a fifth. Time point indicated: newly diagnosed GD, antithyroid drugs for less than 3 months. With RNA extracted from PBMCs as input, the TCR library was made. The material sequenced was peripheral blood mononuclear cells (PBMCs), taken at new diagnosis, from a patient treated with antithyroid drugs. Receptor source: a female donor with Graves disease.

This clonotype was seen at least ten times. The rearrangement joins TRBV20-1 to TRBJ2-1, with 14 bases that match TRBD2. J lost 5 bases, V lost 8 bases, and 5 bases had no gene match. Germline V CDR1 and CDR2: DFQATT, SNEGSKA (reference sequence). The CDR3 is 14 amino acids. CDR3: CSSRLAGGNNEQFF. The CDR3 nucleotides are TGCAGTTCCAGACTAGCGGGAGGGAACAATGAGCAGTTCTTC.

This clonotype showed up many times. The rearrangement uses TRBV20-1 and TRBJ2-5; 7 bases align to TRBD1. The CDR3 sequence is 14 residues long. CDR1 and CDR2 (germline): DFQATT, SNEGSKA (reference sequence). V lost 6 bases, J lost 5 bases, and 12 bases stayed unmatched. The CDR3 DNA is TGCAGTGCAACGACAGGGCCAGGTCAGGAGACCCAGTACTTC. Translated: CSATTGPGQETQYF.

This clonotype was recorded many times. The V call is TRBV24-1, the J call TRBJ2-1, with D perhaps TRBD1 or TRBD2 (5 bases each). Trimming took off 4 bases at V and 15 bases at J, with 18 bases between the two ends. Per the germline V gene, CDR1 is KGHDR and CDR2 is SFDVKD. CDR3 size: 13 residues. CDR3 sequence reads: CATSELSGTSPFF. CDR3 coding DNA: TGTGCCACCAGTGAGCTTTCCGGGACCAGCCCGTTCTTC.

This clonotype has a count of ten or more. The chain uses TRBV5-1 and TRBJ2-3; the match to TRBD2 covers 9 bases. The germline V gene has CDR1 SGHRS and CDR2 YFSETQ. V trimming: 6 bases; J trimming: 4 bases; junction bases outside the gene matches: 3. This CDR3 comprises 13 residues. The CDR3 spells CASNSGRADTQYF. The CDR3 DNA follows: TGCGCCAGCAATAGCGGGAGAGCAGATACGCAGTATTTT.

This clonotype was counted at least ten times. The CDR3 loop reads CASELAGGLSGANVLTF. The CDR3 region has the DNA TGTGCCAGCGAGTTAGCGGGAGGGCTATCTGGGGCCAACGTCCTGACTTTC. V and J are TRBV12-3 or TRBV12-4 and TRBJ2-6; TRBD2 matches 11 bases. The junction had 7 bases not matched to a gene; V was cut back by 8 bases and J by 1 base. This CDR3 contains 17 residues.

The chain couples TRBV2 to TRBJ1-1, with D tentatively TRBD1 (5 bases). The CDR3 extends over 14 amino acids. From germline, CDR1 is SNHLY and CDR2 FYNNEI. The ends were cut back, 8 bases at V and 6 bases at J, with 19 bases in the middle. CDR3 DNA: TGTGCCAGCCCACAGCAGGGATCATGGGCTGAAGCTTTCTTT. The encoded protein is CASPQQGSWAEAFF.

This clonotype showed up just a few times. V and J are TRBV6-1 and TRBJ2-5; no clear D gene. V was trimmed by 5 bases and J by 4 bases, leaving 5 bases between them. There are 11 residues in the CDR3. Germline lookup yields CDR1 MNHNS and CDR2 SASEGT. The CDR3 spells CASSMVETQYF. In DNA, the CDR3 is TGTGCCAGCAGTATGGTAGAGACCCAGTACTTC.

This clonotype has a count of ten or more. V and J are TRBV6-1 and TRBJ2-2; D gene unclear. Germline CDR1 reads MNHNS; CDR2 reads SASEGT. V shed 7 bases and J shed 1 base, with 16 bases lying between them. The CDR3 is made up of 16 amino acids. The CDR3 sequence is CASKSRAAGNTGELFF. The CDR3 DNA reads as TGTGCCAGCAAATCTAGAGCCGCAGGGAACACCGGGGAGCTGTTTTTT.

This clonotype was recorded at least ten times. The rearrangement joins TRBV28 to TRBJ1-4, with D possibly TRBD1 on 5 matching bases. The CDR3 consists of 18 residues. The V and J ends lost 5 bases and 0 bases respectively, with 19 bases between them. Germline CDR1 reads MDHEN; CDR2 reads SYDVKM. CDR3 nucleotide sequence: TGTGCCAGCAGTGGAACATCGGGGGGATGGGCAACTAATGAAAAACTGTTTTTT. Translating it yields CASSGTSGGWATNEKLFF.

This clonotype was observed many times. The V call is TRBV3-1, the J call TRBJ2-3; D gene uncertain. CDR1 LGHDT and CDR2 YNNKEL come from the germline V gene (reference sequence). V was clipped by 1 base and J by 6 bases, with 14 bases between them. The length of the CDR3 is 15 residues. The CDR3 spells CASSQGSLAGDTQYF. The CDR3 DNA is TGTGCCAGCAGCCAAGGCTCTCTCGCCGGGGATACGCAGTATTTT.

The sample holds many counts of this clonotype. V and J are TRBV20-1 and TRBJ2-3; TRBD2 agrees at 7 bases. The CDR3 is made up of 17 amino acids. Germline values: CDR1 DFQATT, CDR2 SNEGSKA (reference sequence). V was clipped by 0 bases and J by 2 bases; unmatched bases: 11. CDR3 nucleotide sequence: TGCAGTGCTAGAGATTCGCTGGCTAGCGGCCCCACAGATACGCAGTATTTT. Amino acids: CSARDSLASGPTDTQYF.

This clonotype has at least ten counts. In DNA form, the CDR3 reads TGTGCCAGCGGCGCCTCTAGCGGGAGGGCCAGTGAGCAGTTCTTC. The encoded protein is CASGASSGRASEQFF. This chain connects TRBV7-3 to TRBJ2-1; TRBD2 agrees at 12 bases. V was pared by 8 bases and J by 9 bases, with 11 bases of the junction left unmatched. The CDR3 runs to 15 residues. Germline V gene lookup returns CDR1 SGHTA and CDR2 FQGTGA.

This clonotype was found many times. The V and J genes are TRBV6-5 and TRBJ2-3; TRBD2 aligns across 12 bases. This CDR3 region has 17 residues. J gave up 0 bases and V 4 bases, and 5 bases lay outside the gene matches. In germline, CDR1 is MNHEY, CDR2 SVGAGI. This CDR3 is CASSLTSGRTSTDTQYF. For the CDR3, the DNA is TGTGCCAGCAGTTTGACTAGCGGGAGAACTAGCACAGATACGCAGTATTTT.